These T cell receptor beta chains were read from a single sample in a study of T-cell reconstitution after alpha-beta-depleted transplantation in children. TCRdb recomputed calls from the PCR reads with MiXCR, one row per CDR3 protein. The sample lists hundreds of thousands of distinct CDR3 sequences, over 10% seen once, with around 0.76% in the top ten. The material was PBMCs, obtained before TCRalphabeta/CD19-depleted stem cell transplant. The receptors stem from a girl aged 2-9 years with congenital amegakaryocytic thrombocytopenia, due to receive a stem cell transplant. Each CDR3 is given with its conserved first and last residue. The order of the fields is D gene, CDR3 length, clone size, V gene, J gene, CDR3 DNA, CDR3 protein. D genes are given only for firm matches. Size is omitted from some rows. Given values are once, few, many or a class for expanded clones.

>.|15|.|TRBV11-3|TRBJ2-1
TGTGCCAGCAGCTTCAAGGCCCAGTACGGATATGAGCAGTTCTTC
CASSFKAQYGYEQFF
>.|14|many|TRBV7-8|TRBJ1-4
TGTGCCAGCAGCTCCGTAAGGTGGGGCGAAAAACTGTTTTTT
CASSSVRWGEKLFF
>TRBD2|15|many|TRBV5-5|TRBJ2-1
TGTGCCAGCAGCGGCGGACTAGCGGGATTCAGAGAGCAGTTCTTC
CASSGGLAGFREQFF
>TRBD1|16|few|TRBV7-9|TRBJ2-7
TGTGCCAGCAGCCGAACCGAATGGGACAGGTACTACGAGCAGTACTTC
CASSRTEWDRYYEQYF
>.|13|many|TRBV24-1|TRBJ2-5
TGTGCCACCAGTGATCTGAGAGAAGAGACCCAGTACTTC
CATSDLREETQYF
>TRBD2|14|many|TRBV20-1|TRBJ2-7
TGCAGTGCTAGGCCGAGCGGGAGCTTCTACGAGCAGTACTTC
CSARPSGSFYEQYF
>.|16|many|TRBV20-1|TRBJ2-1
TGCAGTGCTAGGATGGCATGGGGCAAGGCGGACAATGAGCAGTTCTTC
CSARMAWGKADNEQFF
>.|13|many|TRBV7-2|TRBJ2-3
TGTGCCAGCAGCTTAACCTTCCCAGATACGCAGTATTTT
CASSLTFPDTQYF
>.|15|many|TRBV27|TRBJ2-7
TGTGCCAGCAGTTTATCGCCAGGGAACCCCTACGAGCAGTACTTC
CASSLSPGNPYEQYF
>.|16|many|TRBV7-2|TRBJ2-1
TGTGCCAGCAGCTCATCACCCGGGACTGACTACAATGAGCAGTTCTTC
CASSSSPGTDYNEQFF
>TRBD2|15|few|TRBV5-1|TRBJ2-7
TGCGCCAGCAGCTTGGTTGGGACTAGACATTACGAGCAGTACTTC
CASSLVGTRHYEQYF
>.|10|many|TRBV12-5|TRBJ2-5
TGTGCTAGTTGCGGAGAGACCCAGTACTTC
CASCGETQYF
>.|14|many|TRBV12-3/TRBV12-4|TRBJ1-5
TGTGCCAGCAGTTTTTGGATTCCCAATCAGCCCCAGCATTTT
CASSFWIPNQPQHF
>.|15|few|TRBV5-1|TRBJ1-1
TGCGCCAGCAGCTTGTCTCTGAATCGTTACACTGAAGCTTTCTTT
CASSLSLNRYTEAFF
>TRBD2|16|many|TRBV20-1|TRBJ2-3
TGCAGTGCTAGCCTTGGGCCTACTAGCGGGAAGGATACGCAGTATTTT
CSASLGPTSGKDTQYF
>TRBD1|14|few|TRBV3-1|TRBJ2-7
TGTGCCAGCAGCCCCCAATCGACAGGGAGAGAGCAGTACTTC
CASSPQSTGREQYF
>.|14|many|TRBV7-9|TRBJ2-3
TGTGCCAGCAGCTTAAGGGACTTCACAGATACGCAGTATTTT
CASSLRDFTDTQYF
>TRBD2|16|few|TRBV9|TRBJ2-1
TGTGCCAGCAGCGTAACTCCTAGCGGGGTCGGTAATGAGCAGTTCTTC
CASSVTPSGVGNEQFF
>.|15|.|TRBV19|TRBJ2-5
TGTGCCAGTAGTATGGTCATCAATCGGCGGGAGACCCAGTACTTC
CASSMVINRRETQYF
>.|13|many|TRBV5-1|TRBJ1-1
TGCGCCAGCAGCCGTGACAGCGACACTGAAGCTTTCTTT
CASSRDSDTEAFF
>TRBD2|14|many|TRBV29-1|TRBJ2-7
TGCAGCGTTCTTCATCGGCGGGAGCGCGCCGAGCAGTACTTC
CSVLHRRERAEQYF
>.|16|few|TRBV7-2|TRBJ2-1
TGTGCCAGCAGCTTGTCGGGAGCGATTAGGGTCAATGAGCAGTTCTTC
CASSLSGAIRVNEQFF
>.|16|many|TRBV15|TRBJ2-1
TGTGCCACCAGCAGAGATGTAGGGAGCTCCTACAATGAGCAGTTCTTC
CATSRDVGSSYNEQFF
>.|15|.|TRBV5-5|TRBJ2-1
TGTGCCAGCAGCTTGAAAGAGATCTCCTACAATGAGCAGTTCTTC
CASSLKEISYNEQFF
>TRBD1|14|.|TRBV7-9|TRBJ2-7
TGTGCCAGCAGCTTTCCCGGGACAGACTACGAGCAGTACTTC
CASSFPGTDYEQYF
>TRBD1|18|.|TRBV5-1|TRBJ1-1
TGCGCCAGCAGCCCGCCCGCAATAGTCAGGGGGGCGAACACTGAAGCTTTCTTT
CASSPPAIVRGANTEAFF
>.|15|.|TRBV12-3/TRBV12-4|TRBJ2-3
TGTGCCAGCAGTCCAGGGGAAGTTTGGGCAGATACGCAGTATTTT
CASSPGEVWADTQYF
>.|17|many|TRBV11-2|TRBJ2-1
TGTGCCAGCAGCTTAGAATGGGGCGGACTTGGATACAATGAGCAGTTCTTC
CASSLEWGGLGYNEQFF
>TRBD2|14|.|TRBV5-1|TRBJ2-7
TGCGCCAGCAGTTCTAGCGGAGGGGCTTACGAGCAGTACTTC
CASSSSGGAYEQYF
>.|15|few|TRBV3-1|TRBJ2-7
TGTGCCAGCAGCCAAGTTGACACTGCCGTCTACGAGCAGTACTTC
CASSQVDTAVYEQYF
>TRBD1|15|many|TRBV10-3|TRBJ2-3
TGTGCCATCACCAAAGGGGACAGGATCCCAGATACGCAGTATTTT
CAITKGDRIPDTQYF
>TRBD2|16|few|TRBV3-1|TRBJ2-7
TGTGCCAGCAGCCCACAGCTAGCGGGAGGGCCCCACGAGCAGTACTTC
CASSPQLAGGPHEQYF
>TRBD2|14|.|TRBV25-1|TRBJ2-7
TGTGCCAGCAGTTTACCGGGACTAGCGGGGGAGCAGTACTTC
CASSLPGLAGEQYF
>.|12|many|TRBV29-1|TRBJ2-2
TGCAGCTCTGGGGAGCCCACCGGGGAGCTGTTTTTT
CSSGEPTGELFF
>.|14|many|TRBV12-3/TRBV12-4|TRBJ2-2
TGTGCCAGCAGTTTACTTCGAGGGGCCGGGGAGCTGTTTTTT
CASSLLRGAGELFF
>.|12|few|TRBV28|TRBJ1-5
TGTGCCAGCACCACACCCCATCAGCCCCAGCATTTT
CASTTPHQPQHF
>.|12|many|TRBV5-1|TRBJ2-2
TGCGCCAGCAGGGTTAGCACCGGGGAGCTGTTTTTT
CASRVSTGELFF
>TRBD2|15|many|TRBV7-2|TRBJ2-3
TGTGCCAGCAGCATCACTAGCGGAAGCACAGATACGCAGTATTTT
CASSITSGSTDTQYF
>.|15|many|TRBV5-1|TRBJ2-3
TGCGCCAGCAGCTGGGGTCTAAGAGGCACAGATACGCAGTATTTT
CASSWGLRGTDTQYF
>.|11|many|TRBV10-3|TRBJ1-1
TGTGCCATCTTATTGAACACTGAAGCTTTCTTT
CAILLNTEAFF
>.|15|many|TRBV25-1|TRBJ2-6
TGTGCCAGCGGCAGTCGGTACTCTGGGGCCAACGTCCTGACTTTC
CASGSRYSGANVLTF
>.|13|.|TRBV5-1|TRBJ2-7
TGCGCCAGCAGCTTGGTCACTAAAGACGAGCAGTACTTC
CASSLVTKDEQYF
>.|12|few|TRBV2|TRBJ2-5
TGTGCCAGCATACTAGCTGAAGAGACCCAGTACTTC
CASILAEETQYF
>.|15|many|TRBV20-1|TRBJ2-7
TGCAGTGCTAGAGGGCCTCGCGGGATAACCAACGAGCAGTACTTC
CSARGPRGITNEQYF
>.|14|many|TRBV12-3/TRBV12-4|TRBJ2-7
TGTGCCAGCAGTCCCCGGTCTTGGCCGTACGAGCAGTACTTC
CASSPRSWPYEQYF